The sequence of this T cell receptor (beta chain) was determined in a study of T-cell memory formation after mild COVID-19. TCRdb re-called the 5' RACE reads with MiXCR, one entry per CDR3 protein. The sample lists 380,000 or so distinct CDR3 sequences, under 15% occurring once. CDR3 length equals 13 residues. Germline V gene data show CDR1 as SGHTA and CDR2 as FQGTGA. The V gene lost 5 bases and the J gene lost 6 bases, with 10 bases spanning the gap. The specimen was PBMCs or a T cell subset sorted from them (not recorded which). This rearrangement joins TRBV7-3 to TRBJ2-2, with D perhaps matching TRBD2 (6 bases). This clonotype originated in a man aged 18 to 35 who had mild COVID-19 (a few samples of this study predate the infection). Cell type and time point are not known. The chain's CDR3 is CASSPERAGELFF. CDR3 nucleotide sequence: TGTGCCAGCAGCCCCGAGCGGGCCGGGGAGCTGTTTTTT.